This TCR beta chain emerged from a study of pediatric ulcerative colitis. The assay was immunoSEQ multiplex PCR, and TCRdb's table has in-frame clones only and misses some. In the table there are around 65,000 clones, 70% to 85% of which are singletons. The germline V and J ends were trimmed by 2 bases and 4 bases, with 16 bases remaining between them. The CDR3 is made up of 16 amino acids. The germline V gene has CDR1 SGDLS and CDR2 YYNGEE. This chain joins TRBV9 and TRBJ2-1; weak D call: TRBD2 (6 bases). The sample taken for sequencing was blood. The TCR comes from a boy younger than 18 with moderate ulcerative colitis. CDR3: CASSVGPGGKYNEQFF. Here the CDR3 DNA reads TGTGCCAGCAGCGTTGGCCCTGGCGGGAAGTACAATGAGCAGTTCTTC. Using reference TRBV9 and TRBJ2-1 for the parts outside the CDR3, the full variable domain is DSGVTQTPKHLITATGQRVTLRCSPRSGDLSVYWYQQSLDQGLQFLIQYYNGEERAKGNILERFSAQQFPDLHSELNLSSLELGDSALYFCASSVGPGGKYNEQFFGPGTRLTVL.